These 18 T cell receptor beta chains were all obtained from the same sample, sequenced in a study of cytomegalovirus exposure and HLA in healthy donors. PCR used 60 Vbeta primers and 13 Jbeta primers. Generated by immunoSEQ multiplex PCR, the TCRdb table keeps only in-frame clones and is missing some. The sample has about 57,000 clones; 60% to 75% are singletons. The sample consisted of PBMCs. These receptors were taken from a woman aged 50 to 60 in good health and CMV-seronegative.

CDR3 residues: CASSLGTSGGAEQFF. The CDR3 DNA follows: TGTGCCAGCAGCTTGGGGACTAGCGGGGGAGCTGAGCAGTTCTTC. This chain connects TRBV5-8 to TRBJ2-1, with TRBD2 matching 13 bases. V shed 0 bases and J 9 bases; nucleotides not matched to a gene: 3. Germline CDR1 is SGHTS and CDR2 is YDEGEE. The CDR3 sequence is 15 residues long.

The V and J genes are TRBV9 and TRBJ2-5, with D possibly being TRBD2 (5 bases). V was cut by 0 bases and J by 5 bases, with 17 bases left in between. Germline lookup yields CDR1 SGDLS and CDR2 YYNGEE. The CDR3 sequence is 16 residues long. The CDR3 here is CASSVAGIEGGETQYF. The CDR3 region has the DNA TGTGCCAGCAGCGTAGCCGGGATAGAGGGCGGGGAGACCCAGTACTTC.

This chain joins TRBV18 and TRBJ2-4; 7 bases are shared with TRBD2. Germline CDR1 and CDR2: KGHSH and LQKENI. V trimming: 3 bases; J trimming: 4 bases; junction bases outside the gene matches: 9. This CDR3 is 16 amino acids long. The CDR3: CASSPTEASGKNIQYF. CDR3 in DNA: TGTGCCAGCTCACCGACCGAGGCTAGCGGAAAAAACATTCAGTACTTC.

The CDR3 DNA follows: TGTGCCAGTAGGCCCCAGGGCCTCTATGGCTACACCTTC. Translated: CASRPQGLYGYTF. The gene calls are TRBV19 and TRBJ1-2, with D possibly being TRBD1 (5 bases). Deletions cut 6 bases from V and 4 bases from J, with 12 bases between. Germline-derived CDR1 and CDR2 are LNHDA and SQIVND (reference sequence). The CDR3 is 13 amino acids.

The rearrangement links TRBV30 to TRBJ1-4; D is undetermined. The CDR3 runs to 13 residues. The V and J ends lost 6 bases and 6 bases respectively, with 14 bases between them. The V gene's germline CDR1 is GTSNPN and CDR2 SVGIG (reference sequence). The chain's CDR3 is CACRQQAYEKLFF. The CDR3 DNA sequence: TGTGCCTGCCGGCAGCAGGCTTATGAAAAACTGTTTTTT.

This chain links TRBV19 with TRBJ2-7, with D maybe TRBD1 (5 bases). The V gene's germline CDR1 is LNHDA and CDR2 SQIVND (reference sequence). The CDR3 has 15 residues. Trimming left V 3 bases short and J 2 bases short, with 14 bases between. CDR3 coding DNA: TGTGCCAGTAGTATGGGGCCGAGCTCGACCTACGAGCAGTACTTC. Residues: CASSMGPSSTYEQYF.

To note about this clone: One end of the junction is discordant with germline, which a read error may explain. The chain combines TRBV7-7 with TRBJ1-3; D may be TRBD1 (5 bases). Per the germline V gene, CDR1 is SSHAT and CDR2 is FNYEAQ (reference sequence). CDR3 length equals 14 residues. The CDR3 DNA reads TGTGCTAGCAGCGGCAGGGCCCACGAAAACACCATATATTTT. Its translation: CASSGRAHENTIYF. Full variable domain (remainder filled in from reference TRBV7-7 and TRBJ1-3): GAGVSQSPRYKVTKRGQDVTLRCDPISSHATLYWYQQALGQGPEFLTYFNYEAQPDKSGLPSDRFSAERPEGSISTLTIQRTEQRDSAMYRCASSGRAHENTIYFGEGSWLTVV.

The chain links TRBV6-1 to TRBJ2-7; a possible D gene is TRBD1 (6 bases). Between the trimmed V and J ends, which lost 3 bases and 4 bases, there was a span of 19 bases. The CDR3 spans 16 residues. Germline CDR1 and CDR2: MNHNS and SASEGT. CDR3 nucleotides: TGTGCCAGCAGTGATGTGGGGGCCAAGAAAGATTACGAGCAGTACTTC. This translates into CASSDVGAKKDYEQYF.

This clone has just a few counts. The rearrangement links TRBV10-3 to TRBJ1-2; 8 nucleotides match TRBD1. The CDR3 spans 14 residues. With V trimmed by 2 bases and J by 8 bases, 7 bases remained unmatched. Germline loops: CDR1 ENHRY, CDR2 SYGVKD. The CDR3 sequence is CAISERTGLEGYTF. CDR3 DNA: TGTGCCATCAGTGAGAGGACAGGGCTCGAAGGCTACACCTTC.

The CDR3 sequence is CASSQEGGLNEKLFF. The CDR3 DNA follows: TGTGCCAGCAGCCAAGAGGGGGGGCTTAATGAAAAACTGTTTTTT. The V and J genes are TRBV4-2 and TRBJ1-4, with D possibly TRBD1 on 6 matching bases. Trimming stripped 0 bases from V and 4 bases from J, with 9 bases between. This CDR3 spans 15 amino acids. The germline V gene has CDR1 LGHNA and CDR2 YNFKEQ.

The chain recombines TRBV6-6 with TRBJ2-4, with TRBD2 identical over 8 bases. CDR3 length: 15 residues. Germline V gene lookup returns CDR1 MNHNY and CDR2 SVGAGI (reference sequence). The trim removed 6 bases at V and 4 bases at J, leaving 8 bases unmatched. CDR3 nucleotides: TGTGCCAGCAGGGACCCCTCTAGCGGGAAAAACATTCAGTACTTC. Residues: CASRDPSSGKNIQYF.

The chain carries TRBV10-3 and TRBJ2-1, with D uncertain. V gave up 1 base and J gave up 0 bases, with 13 bases separating them. The CDR3 runs to 17 residues. Germline CDR1 reads ENHRY; CDR2 reads SYGVKD. As DNA, the CDR3 is TGTGCCATCAGTGAGTTCTCTGGCGACATCTCCTACAATGAGCAGTTCTTC. Protein product: CAISEFSGDISYNEQFF.

J is TRBJ2-3 and V is TRBV27; the match to TRBD2 covers 9 bases. In germline, CDR1 is MNHEY, CDR2 SMNVEV (reference sequence). The length of the CDR3 is 15 residues. The V gene end was trimmed by 6 bases and the J gene end by 0 bases; junction bases not matched to a gene: 4. This chain's CDR3 is CASRRGTSSTDTQYF. The CDR3 DNA reads TGTGCCAGCAGACGTGGGACTAGCAGCACAGATACGCAGTATTTT.

This clone was counted between two and nine times. This chain joins TRBV7-3 and TRBJ1-2; D is perhaps TRBD1 (5 bases). V lost 5 bases, J lost 2 bases, and 9 bases lay in between. CDR1 and CDR2 from the germline V gene are SGHTA and FQGTGA. This CDR3 spans 13 amino acids. The CDR3 DNA is TGTGCCAGCAGCCTGGACATGAACTATGGCTACACCTTC. Translated, it gives CASSLDMNYGYTF.

The chain carries TRBV7-3 and TRBJ2-3; 9 nucleotides agree with TRBD2. The CDR3 is made up of 14 amino acids. V dropped 4 bases and J dropped 3; count of bases not matched to a gene: 2. The germline V gene has CDR1 SGHTA and CDR2 FQGTGA. The CDR3 region is CASSSSGETDTQYF. CDR3 DNA sequence: TGTGCCAGCAGCTCTAGCGGGGAAACAGATACGCAGTATTTT.

The rearrangement uses TRBV29-1 and TRBJ2-7, with unresolved D. V was clipped by 4 bases and J by 2 bases, with 15 bases between them. Germline CDR1 SQVTM, CDR2 ANQGSEA. CDR3 size: 14 residues. The CDR3 coding sequence is TGCAGCGTTGTCTTCCAGCCCACTACCTACGAGCAGTACTTC. This gives the protein CSVVFQPTTYEQYF.

J is TRBJ1-5 and V is TRBV28, with D unclear. V was cut by 6 bases and J by 0 bases, with 15 bases left in between. There are 16 residues in the CDR3. CDR1 is MDHEN, CDR2 SYDVKM, per germline. Here the CDR3 reads CASRPLLPDSNQPQHF. The CDR3 DNA reads as TGTGCCAGCAGGCCACTACTGCCGGATAGCAATCAGCCCCAGCATTTT.

This clone was seen more than once but under ten times. This chain connects TRBV19 to TRBJ1-5; TRBD1 is a possible D gene (5 bases). The CDR3 is 15 amino acids. From germline, CDR1 is LNHDA and CDR2 SQIVND (reference sequence). The germline V and J ends were trimmed by 3 bases and 4 bases, with 13 bases remaining between them. CDR3 amino acids: CASSMSGAGNQPQHF. Here the CDR3 DNA reads TGTGCCAGTAGTATGAGCGGGGCGGGAAATCAGCCCCAGCATTTT.